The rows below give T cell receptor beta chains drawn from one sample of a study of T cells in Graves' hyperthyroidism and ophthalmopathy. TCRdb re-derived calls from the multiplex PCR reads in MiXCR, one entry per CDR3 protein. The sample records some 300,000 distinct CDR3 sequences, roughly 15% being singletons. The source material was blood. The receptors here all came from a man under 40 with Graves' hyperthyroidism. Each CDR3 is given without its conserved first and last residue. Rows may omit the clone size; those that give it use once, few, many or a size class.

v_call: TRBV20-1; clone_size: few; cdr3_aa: SARDRARARANTGELF
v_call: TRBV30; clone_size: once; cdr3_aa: AWSLREYYNEQF
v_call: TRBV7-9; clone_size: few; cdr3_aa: ASSGVRGVYGYT
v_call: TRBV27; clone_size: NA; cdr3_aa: ASSFKGLAGVTPPDTQY
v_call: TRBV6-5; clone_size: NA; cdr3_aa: ASSYRGTGENSPLH
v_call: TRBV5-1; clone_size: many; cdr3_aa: ASSFGLAGYNEQF
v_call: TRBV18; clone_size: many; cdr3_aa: ASSPRDPGYGYT
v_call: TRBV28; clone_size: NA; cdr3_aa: ASRSYSGSTDTQY
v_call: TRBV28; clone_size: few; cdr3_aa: ASSFHRDSLYNEQF
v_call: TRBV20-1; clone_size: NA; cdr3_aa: SARDQAGRPIEQY
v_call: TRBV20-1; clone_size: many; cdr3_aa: SALEGGLYNEQF
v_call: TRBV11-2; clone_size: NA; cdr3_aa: ASSSSWETGEAF
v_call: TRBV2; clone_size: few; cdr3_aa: ASSRQGTWSGANVLT
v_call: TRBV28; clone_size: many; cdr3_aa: ATGTGVGDTQY
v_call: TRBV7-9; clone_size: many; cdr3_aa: ASSPGGNEQF
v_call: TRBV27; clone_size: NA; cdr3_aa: ASSLVTGISDTQY
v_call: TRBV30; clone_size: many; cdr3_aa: AWSVLASGRGTYEQY
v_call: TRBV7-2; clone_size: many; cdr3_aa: ASSLRRGTTQY
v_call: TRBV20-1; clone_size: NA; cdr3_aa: SASGPYPSYEQY
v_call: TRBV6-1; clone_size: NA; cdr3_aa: ARHGQGYGTSGRGTTYEQY
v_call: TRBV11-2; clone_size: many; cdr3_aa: ASSHIPGQISGNTIY
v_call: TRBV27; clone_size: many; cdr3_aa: ASSLLGREQY
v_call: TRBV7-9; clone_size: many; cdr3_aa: ASSSDRAGNTIY
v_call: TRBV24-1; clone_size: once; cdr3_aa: ATSERGLSNQPQH
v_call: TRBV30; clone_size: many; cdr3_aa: AWSVGDGNTEAF
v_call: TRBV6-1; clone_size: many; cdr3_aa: ASRPSRDQETQY
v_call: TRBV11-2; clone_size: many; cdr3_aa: ASSFKGVIYEQY
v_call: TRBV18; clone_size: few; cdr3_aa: ASSPNRGNEQF
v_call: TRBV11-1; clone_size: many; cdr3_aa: ASSQAGNEQF
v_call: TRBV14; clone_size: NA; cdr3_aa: ASSQTLGDGSYYNDQF
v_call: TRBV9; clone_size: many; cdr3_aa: ASSVELGGVSEEQF
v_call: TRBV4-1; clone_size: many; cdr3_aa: ASSRRTDSNTEAF
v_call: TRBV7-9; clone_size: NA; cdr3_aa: ASSLDRATEAF
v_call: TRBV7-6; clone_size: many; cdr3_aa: ATSGKNSDTQY
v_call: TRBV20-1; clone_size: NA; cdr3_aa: SARGLAGGQGGELF